This TCR beta chain was obtained from a study of technical replicates of blood from several donors. Assay used: immunoSEQ multiplex PCR; TCRdb lists only in-frame clones, some missing. The sample lists 70,000 to 80,000 clones, roughly 91% occurring once. This clone appeared a single time. Germline CDR1 SGHNT, CDR2 YYREEE (reference sequence). V lost 4 bases to trimming and J lost 2 bases, with 14 bases between them. This CDR3 is 15 amino acids long. Material for sequencing was T cells isolated from PBMCs. The chain employs TRBV5-4 and TRBJ2-3, with D maybe TRBD2 (6 bases). The TCR was taken from a human donor in good health. Some clones in this sample may be carry-over from other donors' samples. The CDR3 reads CASSPLGGDTDTQYF. CDR3 bases: TGTGCCAGCAGCCCCCTGGGGGGAGACACAGATACGCAGTATTTT.